One and the same sample provided the 25 T cell receptor beta chains below, sequenced in a study of T cells after yellow fever vaccination. TCRdb itself ran the 5' RACE reads through MiXCR, one entry per CDR3 protein. The repertoire holds 100,000 to 150,000 distinct CDR3 sequences, with approximately 16% as singletons. Sequencing was performed on CD8+ T cells sorted from PBMCs, taken 5 days after the yellow fever booster vaccination. Receptor source: a man younger than 35 who received the YFV17D yellow fever vaccine.

This clonotype appeared a few times. This chain links TRBV20-1 with TRBJ2-7, with a tentative D call TRBD1 (5 bases). Trimming took off 0 bases at V and 7 bases at J, with 16 bases between the two ends. Per germline, CDR1 DFQATT and CDR2 SNEGSKA (reference sequence). The CDR3 is made up of 14 amino acids. DNA of the CDR3: TGCAGTGCTAGAGATCTTACAGGCATGGGGGAGCAGTACTTC. The encoded protein is CSARDLTGMGEQYF.

J is TRBJ2-5 and V is TRBV6-1; TRBD1 agrees at 9 bases. Germline V CDR1 and CDR2: MNHNS, SASEGT. This CDR3 comprises 15 residues. V was pared by 7 bases and J by 4 bases, with 10 bases of the junction left unmatched. CDR3 residues: CASTPRDREVETQYF. DNA of the CDR3: TGTGCCAGCACCCCGAGGGACAGGGAGGTAGAGACCCAGTACTTC.

This clonotype was recorded a few times. The chain couples TRBV6-5 to TRBJ2-3; D is undetermined. Trimming left V 0 bases short and J 2 bases short, with 12 bases between. The CDR3 sequence is 16 residues long. The germline V gene has CDR1 MNHEY and CDR2 SVGAGI. The CDR3, as DNA: TGTGCCAGCAGTTACTCGATGGGTCCTGTCACAGATACGCAGTATTTT. Translated: CASSYSMGPVTDTQYF.

In its sample, this clonotype was seen a few times. The V and J genes are TRBV4-2 and TRBJ2-2, with a weak D call TRBD2 (6 bases). With 6 bases removed from V and 0 bases from J, the gap between germline ends came to 14 bases. CDR1 LGHNA and CDR2 YNFKEQ come from the germline V gene. The CDR3 runs to 16 residues. The CDR3 spells CASRPAGQTNTGELFF. CDR3 in DNA: TGTGCCAGCAGGCCTGCGGGGCAGACGAACACCGGGGAGCTGTTTTTT.

This clonotype came up a few times. The genes are TRBV7-2 and TRBJ1-2; D is unclear. CDR3 length: 18 amino acids. Per the germline V gene, CDR1 is SGHTA and CDR2 is FQGNSA. V gave up 2 bases and J gave up 0 bases, with 19 bases separating them. The CDR3 loop reads CASSLSLRAVRSNYGYTF. The CDR3 DNA sequence: TGTGCCAGCAGCTTATCTCTTCGGGCCGTCCGTTCTAACTATGGCTACACCTTC.

This clonotype was recorded a few times. The chain recombines TRBV4-1 with TRBJ1-5; D unresolved. This CDR3 spans 15 amino acids. With 1 base removed from V and 1 base from J, the gap between germline ends came to 8 bases. The germline gives CDR1 MGHRA, CDR2 YSYEKL. CDR3 residues: CASSQGVRSNQPQHF. CDR3 DNA: TGCGCCAGCAGCCAAGGTGTGAGAAGCAATCAGCCCCAGCATTTT.

The CDR3 reads CASSATRASEVTEQFF. CDR3 bases: TGTGCCAGCAGCGCCACTCGGGCTAGCGAGGTAACTGAGCAGTTCTTC. The gene calls are TRBV9 and TRBJ2-1, with D possibly being TRBD2 (6 bases). Trimming shortened V by 3 bases and J by 9 bases, and 22 bases separated the two germline ends. CDR1 and CDR2 from the germline V gene are SGDLS and YYNGEE. This CDR3 has 16 residues.

The chain uses TRBV7-8 and TRBJ1-4; tentative D call: TRBD1 (6 bases). The germline V and J ends were trimmed by 5 bases and 7 bases, with 26 bases remaining between them. This CDR3 comprises 18 residues. CDR1 is SGHVS, CDR2 FQNEAQ, per germline. CDR3 sequence reads: CASSDSGGHIGMGEKLFF. The DNA for the CDR3 is TGTGCCAGCAGCGACTCGGGGGGCCACATCGGAATGGGTGAAAAACTGTTTTTT.

This clonotype was observed a handful of times. The chain joins TRBV20-1 to TRBJ2-7, with D possibly matching TRBD2 (7 bases). This CDR3 has 10 residues. Germline CDR1 DFQATT, CDR2 SNEGSKA (reference sequence). As DNA, the CDR3 is TGCACCCTGGGGGGGCGCGAGCAGTACGTC. Translation: CTLGGREQYV.

This clonotype was seen more than once but under ten times. J is TRBJ1-4 and V is TRBV10-3, with 7 bases that match TRBD1. V lost 4 bases and J lost 11; bases outside the gene matches: 7. The CDR3 contains 13 residues. CDR1 is ENHRY, CDR2 SYGVKD, per germline. CDR3 loop: CAISGEGADKLFF. The CDR3 nucleotides are TGTGCCATCAGTGGGGAGGGGGCGGACAAACTGTTTTTT.

The rearrangement links TRBV7-9 to TRBJ2-1; 14 nucleotides line up with TRBD2. The germline V gene encodes CDR1 SEHNR and CDR2 FQNEAQ (reference sequence). The CDR3 is 17 amino acids. The junction had 3 bases not matched to a gene; V was cut back by 4 bases and J by 1 base. The DNA of the CDR3 is TGTGCCAGCAGCTCGGGACTAGCGGGGGAGTCCTACAATGAGCAGTTCTTC. Translating it yields CASSSGLAGESYNEQFF.

V gene TRBV20-1 combines with J gene TRBJ1-1; D not certain. The V and J ends lost 6 bases and 11 bases respectively, with 7 bases between them. The CDR3 totals 8 residues. Germline CDR1 reads DFQATT; CDR2 reads SNEGSKA (reference sequence). The CDR3 region is CSAGVAFF. CDR3 DNA: TGCAGTGCAGGCGTGGCTTTCTTT.

This clonotype has only a few counts. The V gene is TRBV25-1, the J gene TRBJ2-7; D is perhaps TRBD2 (6 bases). The germline V and J ends were trimmed by 3 bases and 2 bases, with 14 bases remaining between them. This CDR3 spans 15 amino acids. Per germline, CDR1 MGHDK and CDR2 SYGVNS. CDR3 in DNA: TGTGCCAGCAGTGACCCTGGCGGGGATACCTACGAGCAGTACTTC. As protein: CASSDPGGDTYEQYF.

This clonotype was found a few times. The chain carries TRBV27 and TRBJ2-2; 8 nucleotides agree with TRBD1. This CDR3 has 14 residues. Germline values: CDR1 MNHEY, CDR2 SMNVEV (reference sequence). The ends lost 9 bases at V and 4 bases at J; junction bases unmatched: 7. The CDR3 here is CARHRTGSTGELFF. The CDR3 DNA is TGTGCCAGGCACCGGACAGGGTCCACCGGGGAGCTGTTTTTT.

This rearrangement joins TRBV4-1 to TRBJ1-2, with D tentatively TRBD1 (5 bases). This CDR3 has 14 amino acids. With 5 bases removed from V and 6 bases from J, the gap between germline ends came to 16 bases. Germline V gene lookup returns CDR1 MGHRA and CDR2 YSYEKL. CDR3 nucleotide sequence: TGCGCCAGCAGCATTCCCGGGACGCACGATGGCTACACCTTC. Amino acid sequence: CASSIPGTHDGYTF.

Ten or more counts support this clonotype. The chain is built from TRBV6-1 and TRBJ2-7; 11 nucleotides match TRBD1. Per the germline V gene, CDR1 is MNHNS and CDR2 is SASEGT. The ends lost 4 bases at V and 4 bases at J; junction bases unmatched: 3. The CDR3 covers 14 residues. The CDR3 nucleotides read TGTGCCAGCAGTGCAGGGACAGGGGGATACGAGCAGTACTTC. Its translation is CASSAGTGGYEQYF.

The chain joins TRBV19 to TRBJ2-7, with a possible D match to TRBD1 (5 bases). V was clipped by 5 bases and J by 2 bases, with 22 bases between them. The CDR3 loop spans 17 amino acids. Per the germline V gene, CDR1 is LNHDA and CDR2 is SQIVND (reference sequence). The CDR3 DNA sequence: TGTGCCAGTAGTTCAACCCTTTTTATGACAGTAACCTACGAGCAGTACTTC. Amino acids: CASSSTLFMTVTYEQYF.

This clonotype was found a few times. The chain combines TRBV4-3 with TRBJ2-3, with 10 positions matching TRBD2. Looked up from germline, CDR1 is LGHNA and CDR2 is YSLEER. The CDR3 has 18 residues. The ends lost 2 bases at V and 0 bases at J; junction bases unmatched: 8. The CDR3, as DNA: TGCGCCAGCAGCCAACCCGGACTAGCGGAGCCTAGCACAGATACGCAGTATTTT. Protein: CASSQPGLAEPSTDTQYF.

This clonotype was picked up many times. The chain links TRBV11-2 to TRBJ2-7; possibly TRBD2 for D (7 bases). Trimming took off 4 bases at V and 6 bases at J, with 10 bases between the two ends. CDR3 length equals 12 residues. Germline V gene data show CDR1 as SGHAT and CDR2 as FQNNGV. DNA of the CDR3: TGTGCCAGCAGCTCAAGGGGGGGCGAGCAGTACTTC. Its protein product is CASSSRGGEQYF. The whole variable domain, remainder taken from reference TRBV11-2 and TRBJ2-7, is EAGVAQSPRYKIIEKRQSVAFWCNPISGHATLYWYQQILGQGPKLLIQFQNNGVVDDSQLPKDRFSAERLKGVDSTLKIQPAKLEDSAVYLCASSSRGGEQYFGPGTRLTVT.

This chain links TRBV4-1 with TRBJ2-5; 9 bases are a match to TRBD2. The V and J ends lost 1 base and 3 bases, in that order; junction bases with no gene match: 6. CDR1 and CDR2 from the germline V gene are MGHRA and YSYEKL. This CDR3 is built from 16 residues. CDR3 in DNA: TGCGCCAGCAGCCAAGTCACGACTAGCGGAGAAGAGACCCAGTACTTC. It yields the protein CASSQVTTSGEETQYF.

This chain connects TRBV19 to TRBJ1-6; D is uncertain. The CDR3 has 13 residues. The V gene lost 5 bases and the J gene lost 5 bases, with 7 bases spanning the gap. From germline, CDR1 is LNHDA and CDR2 SQIVND (reference sequence). CDR3 sequence: CASSWDHNSPLHF. The CDR3 region has the DNA TGTGCCAGTAGTTGGGATCATAATTCACCCCTCCACTTT.

This chain joins TRBV7-9 and TRBJ1-2; D ambiguous. The V and J ends lost 4 bases and 8 bases respectively, with 5 bases between them. The CDR3 totals 10 residues. Looked up from germline, CDR1 is SEHNR and CDR2 is FQNEAQ (reference sequence). In DNA, the CDR3 is TGTGCCAGCAGCTCCCTCGGCTACACCTTC. This encodes CASSSLGYTF.

This clonotype was recorded many times. The chain couples TRBV14 to TRBJ1-2; D is possibly TRBD1 (6 bases). The CDR3 loop spans 12 amino acids. Between the trimmed V and J ends, which lost 3 bases and 6 bases, there was a span of 8 bases. Looked up from germline, CDR1 is SGHDN and CDR2 is FVKESK. The CDR3 region is CASSHRGDGYTF. CDR3 DNA: TGTGCCAGCAGCCACAGGGGCGATGGCTACACCTTC.

This clonotype came up a few times. The chain couples TRBV24-1 to TRBJ2-1; 9 nucleotides agree with TRBD2. The trim removed 4 bases at V and 4 bases at J, leaving 10 bases unmatched. The V gene's germline CDR1 is KGHDR and CDR2 SFDVKD. This CDR3 is 17 amino acids long. In DNA, the CDR3 is TGTGCCACCAGTGACCACACCGGGACTAGCCCATACAATGAGCAGTTCTTC. Its translation is CATSDHTGTSPYNEQFF.

In this sample, this clonotype turned up many times. This rearrangement joins TRBV20-1 to TRBJ2-4; D not resolved. V lost 2 bases to trimming and J lost 0 bases, with 11 bases between them. The CDR3 extends over 15 amino acids. Germline V gene data show CDR1 as DFQATT and CDR2 as SNEGSKA (reference sequence). The CDR3 nucleotides are TGCAGTGCTAGATCTGGCGGTGAAGCCAAAAACATTCAGTACTTC. Amino acid sequence: CSARSGGEAKNIQYF.